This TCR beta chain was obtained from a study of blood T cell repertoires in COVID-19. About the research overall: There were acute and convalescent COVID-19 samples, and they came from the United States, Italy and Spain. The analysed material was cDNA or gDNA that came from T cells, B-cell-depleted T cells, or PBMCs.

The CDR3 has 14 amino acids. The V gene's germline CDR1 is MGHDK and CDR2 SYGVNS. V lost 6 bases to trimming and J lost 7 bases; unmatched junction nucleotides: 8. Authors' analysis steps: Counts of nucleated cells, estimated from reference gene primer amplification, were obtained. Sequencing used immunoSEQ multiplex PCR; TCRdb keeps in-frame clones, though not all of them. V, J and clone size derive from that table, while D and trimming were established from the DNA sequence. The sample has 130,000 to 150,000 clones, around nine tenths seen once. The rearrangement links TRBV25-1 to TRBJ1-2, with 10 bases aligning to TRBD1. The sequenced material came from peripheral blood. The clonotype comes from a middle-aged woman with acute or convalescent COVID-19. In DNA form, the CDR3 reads TGTGCCAGCAGGGGGGGACAGGGGAAATTTGGCTACACCTTC. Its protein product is CASRGGQGKFGYTF.